Listed here are 32 T cell receptor beta chains from one sample, sequenced in a study of cytomegalovirus exposure and HLA in healthy donors. Measured with immunoSEQ multiplex PCR; TCRdb has only the in-frame clones, and not every one. The table has 250,000 to 300,000 clones, just over 85% seen once. Sequencing was carried out using PBMCs. These receptors were collected from a woman between 18 and 29 years old in good health and CMV-seronegative.

The sample holds a few counts of this clone. J is TRBJ1-3 and V is TRBV19; possible D gene TRBD1, 5 bases. The V gene's germline CDR1 is LNHDA and CDR2 SQIVND (reference sequence). V was cut by 6 bases and J by 0 bases, with 21 bases left in between. This CDR3 region has 18 residues. CDR3: CASSYFFSGRSSGNTIYF. CDR3 in DNA: TGTGCCAGTAGCTACTTCTTTTCAGGGCGCTCCTCTGGAAACACCATATATTTT. The full variable domain, in which reference TRBV19 and TRBJ1-3 provide the parts outside the CDR3, is DGGITQSPKYLFRKEGQNVTLSCEQNLNHDAMYWYRQDPGQGLRLIYYSQIVNDFQKGDIAEGYSVSREKKESFPLTVTSAQKNPTAFYLCASSYFFSGRSSGNTIYFGEGSWLTVV.

The rearrangement uses TRBV7-2 and TRBJ2-5, with 7 positions matching TRBD1. Germline CDR1 reads SGHTA; CDR2 reads FQGNSA. V lost 6 bases to trimming and J lost 3 bases; unmatched junction nucleotides: 10. The CDR3 consists of 15 residues. CDR3 in amino acids: CASSYSWDRKETQYF. The CDR3 region has the DNA TGTGCCAGCAGTTATTCCTGGGACAGAAAAGAGACCCAGTACTTC.

This clone was picked up many times. The rearrangement uses TRBV5-5 and TRBJ1-1; 7 bases align to TRBD1. After removal of 2 bases from V and 1 base from J, the junction contained 14 bases not matched to a gene. Germline V gene data show CDR1 as SGHKS and CDR2 as YYEKEE (reference sequence). The CDR3 is 18 amino acids. The CDR3 DNA follows: TGTGCCAGCAGCTTAAGAGTGTTACAGGGGAAAGGGAACACTGAAGCTTTCTTT. Residues: CASSLRVLQGKGNTEAFF.

CDR3: CASSQSVTRPGGYTF. The CDR3 DNA reads as TGCGCCAGCAGCCAATCGGTCACTCGACCAGGTGGCTACACCTTC. This chain links TRBV4-1 with TRBJ1-2, with no clear D. This CDR3 is built from 15 residues. V gave up 2 bases and J gave up 7 bases, with 17 bases separating them. Germline V lookup: CDR1 MGHRA, CDR2 YSYEKL.

The rearrangement links TRBV19 to TRBJ2-1; 7 bases are shared with TRBD1. V dropped 4 bases and J dropped 8; count of bases not matched to a gene: 5. Germline CDR1 reads LNHDA; CDR2 reads SQIVND (reference sequence). This CDR3 region has 13 residues. This CDR3 is CASSTRQGDEQFF. CDR3 bases: TGTGCCAGTAGTACCAGACAGGGAGATGAGCAGTTCTTC.

This chain uses TRBV6-1 with TRBJ1-4, with D possibly being TRBD1 (5 bases). The CDR3 has 15 amino acids. Trimming stripped 4 bases from V and 4 bases from J, with 13 bases between. Germline CDR1 and CDR2: MNHNS and SASEGT. The DNA of the CDR3 is TGTGCCAGCAGTGCAACGGACACGTTTAATGAAAAACTGTTTTTT. Translating gives CASSATDTFNEKLFF.

The V and J genes are TRBV2 and TRBJ2-7; TRBD2 agrees at 7 bases. With V trimmed by 8 bases and J by 3 bases, 10 bases remained unmatched. CDR3 length equals 14 residues. The germline CDR1 and CDR2 sequences are SNHLY and FYNNEI. The CDR3 DNA sequence: TGTGCCAGCTCCTTAAGCGGGATAATCTACGAGCAGTACTTC. Amino acid sequence: CASSLSGIIYEQYF.

The chain joins TRBV14 to TRBJ2-5, with D tentatively TRBD2 (6 bases). The CDR3 is 15 amino acids. V gave up 3 bases and J gave up 0 bases, with 11 bases separating them. Germline CDR1 reads SGHDN; CDR2 reads FVKESK. Here the CDR3 reads CASSQGGAYQETQYF. CDR3 DNA sequence: TGTGCCAGCAGCCAGGGAGGAGCTTACCAAGAGACCCAGTACTTC.

The chain has TRBV28 and TRBJ1-4; 9 nucleotides match TRBD1. V lost 5 bases and J lost 5; bases outside the gene matches: 6. The CDR3 length is 15 residues. The germline gives CDR1 MDHEN, CDR2 SYDVKM. The CDR3 DNA reads as TGTGCCAGCAGTCCATCCGGGACAGGGAATGAAAAACTGTTTTTT. Translation gives CASSPSGTGNEKLFF.

This clone has only one observation. The chain employs TRBV19 and TRBJ1-2; D call uncertain. V lost 5 bases and J lost 2, with 12 bases in between. The CDR3 length is 14 residues. Germline V gene lookup returns CDR1 LNHDA and CDR2 SQIVND (reference sequence). The CDR3: CASSFVIGNYGYTF. CDR3 coding DNA: TGTGCCAGTAGTTTCGTCATCGGGAACTATGGCTACACCTTC. The full variable domain, rest sourced from reference TRBV19 and TRBJ1-2, is DGGITQSPKYLFRKEGQNVTLSCEQNLNHDAMYWYRQDPGQGLRLIYYSQIVNDFQKGDIAEGYSVSREKKESFPLTVTSAQKNPTAFYLCASSFVIGNYGYTFGSGTRLTVV.

V gene TRBV5-1 combines with J gene TRBJ2-7; TRBD1 matches 8 bases. The germline V gene encodes CDR1 SGHRS and CDR2 YFSETQ. J gave up 6 bases and V 5 bases, and 4 bases lay outside the gene matches. This CDR3 comprises 12 residues. The CDR3 sequence is CASRKQGGEQYF. For the CDR3, the DNA is TGCGCCAGCAGGAAACAGGGGGGCGAGCAGTACTTC.

The rearrangement uses TRBV29-1 and TRBJ2-7; 9 positions match TRBD2. Germline V gene sequence: CDR1 SQVTM, CDR2 ANQGSEA. V shed 2 bases, J shed 2 bases, and the junction held 1 base outside the gene matches. CDR3 length equals 13 residues. The CDR3 spells CSVELAGTYEQYF. CDR3 DNA: TGCAGCGTTGAACTAGCGGGAACCTACGAGCAGTACTTC.

The rearrangement joins TRBV29-1 to TRBJ1-1; the D is unclear. The V and J ends lost 4 bases and 5 bases respectively, with 11 bases between them. Germline assignment: CDR1 SQVTM and CDR2 ANQGSEA. The CDR3 length is 12 residues. CDR3 in DNA: TGCAGCGTTGTACCTAGTCGGACTGAAGCTTTCTTT. Translating gives CSVVPSRTEAFF.

The CDR3: CASSRSGSPDEQFF. Written as DNA, the CDR3 is TGTGCCAGCAGCAGGAGCGGGAGCCCGGATGAGCAGTTCTTC. The genes are TRBV21-1 and TRBJ2-1; whether TRBD2, the table's D call, matches the DNA was not checked. TRBV21-1 is annotated as a pseudogene. The CDR3 is 14 residues long.

This chain uses TRBV27 with TRBJ2-7; 12 bases align to TRBD2. The V gene end was trimmed by 6 bases and the J gene end by 6 bases; junction bases not matched to a gene: 3. CDR3 length: 13 amino acids. Germline V lookup: CDR1 MNHEY, CDR2 SMNVEV (reference sequence). The CDR3 nucleotides read TGTGCCAGCAGCATGACTAGCGGGAGCGAGCAGTACTTC. Amino acids: CASSMTSGSEQYF.

The chain is built from TRBV5-1 and TRBJ2-1, with D tentatively TRBD2 (6 bases). The germline CDR1 and CDR2 sequences are SGHRS and YFSETQ. V lost 0 bases, J lost 5 bases, and 15 bases lay in between. CDR3 length: 16 residues. The chain's CDR3 is CASSLDRERINNEQFF. As DNA, the CDR3 is TGCGCCAGCAGCTTGGATCGGGAGCGGATAAACAATGAGCAGTTCTTC. Supplemented by reference TRBV5-1 and TRBJ2-1, the full variable domain reads KAGVTQTPRYLIKTRGQQVTLSCSPISGHRSVSWYQQTPGQGLQFLFEYFSETQRNKGNFPGRFSGRQFSNSRSEMNVSTLELGDSALYLCASSLDRERINNEQFFGPGTRLTVL.

The count of this clone is one. This chain connects TRBV30 to TRBJ2-3; 9 positions agree with TRBD1. Germline V gene data show CDR1 as GTSNPN and CDR2 as SVGIG (reference sequence). This CDR3 comprises 13 residues. Unmatched junction bases numbered 3, after V lost 2 bases and J lost 6 bases. The CDR3 sequence: CAWSTGGEDTQYF. CDR3 nucleotides: TGTGCCTGGAGTACAGGGGGCGAGGATACGCAGTATTTT.

This sequence joins TRBV4-3 and TRBJ2-1; maybe TRBD2 (6 bases). Between the trimmed V and J ends, which lost 3 bases and 10 bases, there was a span of 19 bases. CDR1 and CDR2 from the germline V gene are LGHNA and YSLEER. The CDR3 spans 15 residues. The CDR3 protein is CASSQGVWEEGEQFF. CDR3 nucleotide sequence: TGCGCCAGCAGCCAGGGCGTCTGGGAGGAGGGGGAGCAGTTCTTC.

The V call is TRBV27, the J call TRBJ2-2; D unresolved. V dropped 7 bases and J dropped 0 bases, with 9 bases sitting between them. This CDR3 comprises 14 residues. Germline V CDR1 and CDR2: MNHEY, SMNVEV (reference sequence). The CDR3 loop is CASKFGANTGELFF. In nucleotides, the CDR3 is TGTGCCAGCAAGTTTGGAGCGAACACCGGGGAGCTGTTTTTT.

This clone was found a few times. The gene calls are TRBV30 and TRBJ2-7, with 12 positions matching TRBD2. V gave up 3 bases and J gave up 3 bases; unmatched junction bases: 3. This CDR3 comprises 14 residues. Per germline, CDR1 GTSNPN and CDR2 SVGIG (reference sequence). The CDR3: CAWSLAGGYYEQYF. Here the CDR3 DNA reads TGTGCCTGGAGCCTAGCGGGAGGGTACTACGAGCAGTACTTC. Variable domain in full (rest from reference TRBV30 and TRBJ2-7): SQTIHQWPATLVQPVGSPLSLECTVEGTSNPNLYWYRQAAGRGLQLLFYSVGIGQISSEVPQNLSASRPQDRQFILSSKKLLLSDSGFYLCAWSLAGGYYEQYFGPGTRLTVT.

This clone has only one observation. The chain uses TRBV20-1 and TRBJ2-3; D is ambiguous. The length of the CDR3 is 11 residues. CDR1 and CDR2 (germline): DFQATT, SNEGSKA (reference sequence). V was shortened by 3 bases and J by 5 bases, with 6 bases between the two germline ends. In DNA, the CDR3 is TGCAGTGCTAGTGGGCTAGATACGCAGTATTTT. It translates to CSASGLDTQYF.

The chain recombines TRBV25-1 with TRBJ1-1, with a tentative D call TRBD1 (5 bases). The CDR3 contains 16 residues. Germline CDR1 and CDR2: MGHDK and SYGVNS. Trimming pared 1 base from V and 3 bases from J, leaving 15 bases between. The CDR3 sequence: CASSEWRAGSDTEAFF. CDR3 in DNA: TGTGCCAGCAGTGAATGGAGGGCAGGGTCGGACACTGAAGCTTTCTTT.

The V call is TRBV7-8, the J call TRBJ1-4, with 8 bases identical to TRBD1. Germline CDR1 is SGHVS and CDR2 is FQNEAQ. There are 14 residues in the CDR3. With V trimmed by 5 bases and J by 7 bases, 6 bases remained unmatched. The CDR3 nucleotides are TGTGCCAGCAGCAGCAGGGGGCTTGTTGAAAAACTGTTTTTT. It codes for CASSSRGLVEKLFF. The entire variable domain, with the rest obtained from reference TRBV7-8 and TRBJ1-4, is as follows: GAGVSQSPRYKVAKRGQDVALRCDPISGHVSLFWYQQALGQGPEFLTYFQNEAQLDKSGLPSDRFFAERPEGSVSTLKIQRTQQEDSAVYLCASSSRGLVEKLFFGSGTQLSVL.

V usage is TRBV29-1 and J usage is TRBJ2-7, with TRBD2 matching 10 bases. This CDR3 is built from 13 residues. V was pared by 5 bases and J by 2 bases, with 3 bases of the junction left unmatched. Germline CDR1 reads SQVTM; CDR2 reads ANQGSEA. The CDR3 DNA follows: TGCAGCGTTTGGACTAGCGGACCCTACGAGCAGTACTTC. Translation gives CSVWTSGPYEQYF.

V and J are TRBV7-6 and TRBJ2-2; no definite D call. V was trimmed by 5 bases and J by 1 base, leaving 20 bases between them. CDR3 length equals 18 residues. Per the germline V gene, CDR1 is SGHVS and CDR2 is FNYEAQ. The DNA of the CDR3 is TGTGCCAGCAGCGTCACGAGCTCCAGGTTCCTGAACACCGGGGAGCTGTTTTTT. It translates to CASSVTSSRFLNTGELFF.

The V and J genes are TRBV6-4 and TRBJ2-1; the match to TRBD2 covers 14 bases. Per the germline V gene, CDR1 is MRHNA and CDR2 is SNTAGT. The CDR3 sequence is 15 residues long. Germline trimming cut 5 bases from V and 8 bases from J; bases unmatched to any gene: 5. DNA of the CDR3: TGTGCCAGCAGTCGACTAGCGGGAGGGCCCCATGAGCAGTTCTTC. It translates to CASSRLAGGPHEQFF.

The chain carries TRBV6-5 and TRBJ1-4; D may be TRBD1 (5 bases). The CDR3 totals 15 residues. The germline gives CDR1 MNHEY, CDR2 SVGAGI. Between the trimmed V and J ends, which lost 3 bases and 8 bases, there was a span of 16 bases. The CDR3 protein is CASSYFGQGGEKLFF. In nucleotides, the CDR3 is TGTGCCAGCAGTTATTTCGGGCAGGGAGGGGAAAAACTGTTTTTT.

CDR3 loop: CASSPGWGRGTEAFF. The CDR3 DNA reads TGTGCCAGCAGCCCCGGGTGGGGTCGGGGAACTGAAGCTTTCTTT. The chain carries TRBV7-2 and TRBJ1-1; D is unresolved. Trimming pared 5 bases from V and 5 bases from J, leaving 18 bases between. CDR3 length equals 15 residues. Germline V gene sequence: CDR1 SGHTA, CDR2 FQGNSA.

The DNA for the CDR3 is TGTGCCAGCAGCTTAGTCAGTAGCAATCAGCCCCAGCATTTT. Its protein product is CASSLVSSNQPQHF. The gene calls are TRBV7-8 and TRBJ1-5; D gene unclear. CDR3 size: 14 residues. Trimming took 1 base from V and 0 from J, leaving 4 bases between them. The germline V gene encodes CDR1 SGHVS and CDR2 FQNEAQ.

This clone appeared many times. The chain's CDR3 is CASSSHAGAYEQYF. DNA of the CDR3: TGTGCCAGCAGCTCCCATGCGGGGGCCTACGAGCAGTACTTC. This chain connects TRBV7-3 to TRBJ2-7; 7 bases agree with TRBD2. V lost 4 bases, J lost 2 bases, and 5 bases stayed unmatched. The CDR3 spans 14 residues. From germline, CDR1 is SGHTA and CDR2 FQGTGA.

V is TRBV11-2 and J is TRBJ2-3, with D maybe TRBD1 (6 bases). CDR3 length: 15 residues. V was pared by 4 bases and J by 6 bases, with 17 bases between. The germline V gene encodes CDR1 SGHAT and CDR2 FQNNGV. The chain's CDR3 is CASSSLTGQRDTQYF. The CDR3 bases are TGTGCCAGCAGCTCCTTGACAGGACAGAGGGATACGCAGTATTTT.

V usage is TRBV4-3 and J usage is TRBJ2-5; 7 bases agree with TRBD1. V dropped 3 bases and J dropped 3; count of bases not matched to a gene: 4. CDR1 LGHNA and CDR2 YSLEER come from the germline V gene. The CDR3 extends over 14 amino acids. The CDR3: CASSQTGTEETQYF. The CDR3 DNA is TGCGCCAGCAGCCAGACCGGGACAGAAGAGACCCAGTACTTC.